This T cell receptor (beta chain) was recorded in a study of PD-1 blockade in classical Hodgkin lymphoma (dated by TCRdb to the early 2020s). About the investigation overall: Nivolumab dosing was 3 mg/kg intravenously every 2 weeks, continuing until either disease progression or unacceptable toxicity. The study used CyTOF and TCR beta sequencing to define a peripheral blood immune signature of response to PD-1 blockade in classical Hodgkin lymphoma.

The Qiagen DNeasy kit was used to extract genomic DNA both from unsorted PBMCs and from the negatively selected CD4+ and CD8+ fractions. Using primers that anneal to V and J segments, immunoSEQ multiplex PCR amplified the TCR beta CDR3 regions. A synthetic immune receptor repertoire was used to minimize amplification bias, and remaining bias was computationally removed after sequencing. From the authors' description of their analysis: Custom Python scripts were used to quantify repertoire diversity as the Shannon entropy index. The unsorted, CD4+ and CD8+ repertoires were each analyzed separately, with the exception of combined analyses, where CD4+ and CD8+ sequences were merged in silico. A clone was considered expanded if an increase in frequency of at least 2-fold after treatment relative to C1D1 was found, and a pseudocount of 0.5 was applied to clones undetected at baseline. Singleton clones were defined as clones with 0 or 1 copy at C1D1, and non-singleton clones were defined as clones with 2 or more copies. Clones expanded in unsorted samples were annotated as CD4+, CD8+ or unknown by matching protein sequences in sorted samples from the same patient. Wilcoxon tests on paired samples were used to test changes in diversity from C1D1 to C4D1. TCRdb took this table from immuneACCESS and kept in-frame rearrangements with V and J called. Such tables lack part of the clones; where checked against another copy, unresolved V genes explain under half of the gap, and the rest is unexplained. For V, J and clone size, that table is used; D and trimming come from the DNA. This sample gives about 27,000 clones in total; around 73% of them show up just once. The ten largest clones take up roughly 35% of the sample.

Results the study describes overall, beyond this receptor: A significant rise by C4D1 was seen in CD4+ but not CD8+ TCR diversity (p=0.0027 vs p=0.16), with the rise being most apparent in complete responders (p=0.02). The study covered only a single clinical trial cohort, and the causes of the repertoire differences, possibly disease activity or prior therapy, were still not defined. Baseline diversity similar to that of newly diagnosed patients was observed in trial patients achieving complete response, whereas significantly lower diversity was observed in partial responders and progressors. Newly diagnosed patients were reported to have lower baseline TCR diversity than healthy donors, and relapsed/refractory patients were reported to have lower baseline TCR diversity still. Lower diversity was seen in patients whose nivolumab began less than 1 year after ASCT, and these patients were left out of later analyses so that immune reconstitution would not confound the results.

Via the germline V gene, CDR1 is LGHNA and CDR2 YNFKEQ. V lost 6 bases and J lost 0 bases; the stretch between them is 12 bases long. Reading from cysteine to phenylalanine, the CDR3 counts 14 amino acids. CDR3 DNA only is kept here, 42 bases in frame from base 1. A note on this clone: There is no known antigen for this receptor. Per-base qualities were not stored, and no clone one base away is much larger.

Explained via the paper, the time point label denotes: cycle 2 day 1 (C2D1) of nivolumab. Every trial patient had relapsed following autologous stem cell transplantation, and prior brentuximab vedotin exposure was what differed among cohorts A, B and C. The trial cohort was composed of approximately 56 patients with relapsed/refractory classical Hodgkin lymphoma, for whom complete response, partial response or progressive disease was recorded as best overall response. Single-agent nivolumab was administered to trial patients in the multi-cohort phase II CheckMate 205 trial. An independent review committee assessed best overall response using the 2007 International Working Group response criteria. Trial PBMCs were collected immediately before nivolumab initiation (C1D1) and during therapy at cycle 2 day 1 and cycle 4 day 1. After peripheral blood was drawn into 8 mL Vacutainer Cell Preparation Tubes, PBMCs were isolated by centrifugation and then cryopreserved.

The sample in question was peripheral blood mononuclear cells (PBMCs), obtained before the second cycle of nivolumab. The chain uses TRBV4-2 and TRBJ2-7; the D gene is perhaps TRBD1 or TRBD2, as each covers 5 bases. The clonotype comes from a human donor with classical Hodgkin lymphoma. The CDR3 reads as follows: CASRDGASSYEQYF. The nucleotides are TGTGCCAGCAGGGACGGGGCCAGCTCCTACGAGCAGTACTTC.